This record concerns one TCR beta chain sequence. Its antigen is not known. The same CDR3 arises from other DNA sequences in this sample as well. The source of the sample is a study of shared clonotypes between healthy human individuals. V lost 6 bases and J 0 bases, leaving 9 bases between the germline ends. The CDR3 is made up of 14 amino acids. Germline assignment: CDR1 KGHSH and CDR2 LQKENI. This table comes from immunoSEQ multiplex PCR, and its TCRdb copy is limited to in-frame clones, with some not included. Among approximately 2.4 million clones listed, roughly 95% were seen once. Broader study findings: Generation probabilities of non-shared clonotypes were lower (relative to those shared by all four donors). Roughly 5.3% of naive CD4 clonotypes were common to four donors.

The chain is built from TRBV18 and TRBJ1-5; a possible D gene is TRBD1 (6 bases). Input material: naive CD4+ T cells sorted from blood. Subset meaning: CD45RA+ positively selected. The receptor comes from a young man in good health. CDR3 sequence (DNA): TGTGCCAGCTCCCCAGGGGATAGCAATCAGCCCCAGCATTTT. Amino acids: CASSPGDSNQPQHF.